Each of the 31 T cell receptor beta chains below was sequenced from the same sample in a study of CD8 T cells in Susac syndrome. The RNA input was 0.5 to 1 ug, and it was reverse transcribed with random hexamers. TCRdb reprocessed the immunoSEQ multiplex PCR reads via MiXCR and lists one record per CDR3 protein. This sample has 150,000 or so distinct CDR3 sequences; around 92% occur once, and the top ten carry around 0.08%. Specimen: CD4+ T cells from PBMCs. Receptors were obtained from a human donor in good health.

This chain joins TRBV7-2 and TRBJ2-3; D perhaps matches TRBD1 (5 bases). The CDR3 covers 15 residues. In germline, CDR1 is SGHTA, CDR2 FQGNSA. V dropped 1 base and J dropped 2 bases, with 10 bases sitting between them. CDR3 DNA: TGTGCCAGCAGCTTAGACCGACAGAACACAGATACGCAGTATTTT. Its translation: CASSLDRQNTDTQYF. Full variable domain (rest looked up from reference TRBV7-2 and TRBJ2-3): GAGVSQSPSNKVTEKGKDVELRCDPISGHTALYWYRQSLGQGLEFLIYFQGNSAPDKSGLPSDRFSAERTGGSVSTLTIQRTQQEDSAVYLCASSLDRQNTDTQYFGPGTRLTVL.

The gene calls are TRBV9 and TRBJ2-2, with D uncertain. CDR1 is SGDLS and CDR2 is YYNGEE in the germline V gene. The CDR3 spans 14 residues. Deletions cut 4 bases from V and 6 bases from J, with 13 bases between. CDR3 bases: TGTGCCAGCAGCAGGTCCCAGTATGCCGGGGAGCTGTTTTTT. Protein: CASSRSQYAGELFF.

The chain carries TRBV5-1 and TRBJ2-6; TRBD2 aligns across 13 bases. The germline gives CDR1 SGHRS, CDR2 YFSETQ. The CDR3 is made up of 17 amino acids. J was trimmed by 0 bases and V by 9 bases; bases with no gene match: 6. CDR3 nucleotide sequence: TGCGCCATCCTGGGACTAGCGGGACGCTCTGGGGCCAACGTCCTGACTTTC. This translates into CAILGLAGRSGANVLTF.

This clonotype turned up a few times. One end of the junction fails to match germline, which may point to a read error. The chain carries TRBV11-2 and TRBJ2-7; tentative D call: TRBD2 (6 bases). Looked up from germline, CDR1 is SGHAT and CDR2 is FQNNGV. CDR3 length: 15 residues. The CDR3 reads CASSLERGGNYEQYF. The CDR3 coding sequence is TGTGCCAGCAGTTTAGAACGGGGCGGGAACTACGAGCAGTACTTC. The whole variable domain, remainder taken from reference TRBV11-2 and TRBJ2-7, is EAGVAQSPRYKIIEKRQSVAFWCNPISGHATLYWYQQILGQGPKLLIQFQNNGVVDDSQLPKDRFSAERLKGVDSTLKIQPAKLEDSAVYLCASSLERGGNYEQYFGPGTRLTVT.

This rearrangement joins TRBV5-6 to TRBJ2-7; 7 bases align to TRBD2. Germline loops: CDR1 SGHDT, CDR2 YYEEEE. This CDR3 is 13 amino acids long. Germline trimming cut 2 bases from V and 7 bases from J; bases unmatched to any gene: 6. The CDR3, as DNA: TGTGCCAGCAGCTTCGACTGGACTAGGGAGCAGTACTTC. This translates into CASSFDWTREQYF.

The chain links TRBV25-1 to TRBJ2-7; 12 bases agree with TRBD1. The CDR3 runs to 14 residues. CDR1 and CDR2 from the germline V gene are MGHDK and SYGVNS. V trimming: 3 bases; J trimming: 5 bases; junction bases outside the gene matches: 2. Here the CDR3 DNA reads TGTGCCAGCAGTGAGGGGGACAGGGGGCACGAGCAGTACTTC. Encoded protein: CASSEGDRGHEQYF.

The chain has TRBV19 and TRBJ1-1; a possible D gene is TRBD1 (5 bases). V lost 8 bases, J lost 4 bases, and 14 bases lay in between. The germline V gene has CDR1 LNHDA and CDR2 SQIVND (reference sequence). The CDR3 spans 13 residues. CDR3 region: CASLRESGTEAFF. The CDR3 DNA reads TGTGCCAGTCTCAGGGAGAGTGGCACTGAAGCTTTCTTT.

V is TRBV12-3 or TRBV12-4 and J is TRBJ2-3; D remains unclear. The CDR3 is 13 amino acids. Trimming took off 5 bases at V and 4 bases at J, with 10 bases between the two ends. The CDR3 loop is CASSLNQADTQYF. Written as DNA, the CDR3 is TGTGCCAGCAGTCTCAACCAAGCAGATACGCAGTATTTT.

This chain links TRBV2 with TRBJ2-7, with 8 bases aligning to TRBD1. There are 14 residues in the CDR3. Germline CDR1 reads SNHLY; CDR2 reads FYNNEI. V gave up 3 bases and J gave up 3 bases; unmatched junction bases: 4. This CDR3 reads CASSDQGAGYEQYF. Here the CDR3 DNA reads TGTGCCAGCAGTGATCAGGGGGCTGGCTACGAGCAGTACTTC.

This chain links TRBV6-2 or TRBV6-3 with TRBJ1-6; TRBD1 agrees at 8 bases. The trim removed 6 bases at V and 7 bases at J, leaving 11 bases unmatched. Germline loops: CDR1 MNHEY, CDR2 SVGEGT. The CDR3 covers 16 residues. The CDR3 nucleotides read TGTGCCAGCAGCGAAATCAGGACAGGGAAGAATTCACCCCTCCACTTT. It is translated as CASSEIRTGKNSPLHF.

The chain recombines TRBV4-3 with TRBJ1-2, with D possibly matching TRBD1 (5 bases). The V gene's germline CDR1 is LGHNA and CDR2 YSLEER. This CDR3 comprises 16 residues. The V gene lost 2 bases and the J gene lost 4 bases, with 17 bases spanning the gap. The CDR3 is CASSQPAGGSSYGYTF. The CDR3, as DNA: TGCGCCAGCAGCCAACCGGCGGGGGGTTCCTCCTATGGCTACACCTTC.

The chain couples TRBV12-3 or TRBV12-4 to TRBJ2-4, with 8 bases aligning to TRBD1. The J segment lost 0 bases and the V segment lost 7 bases, leaving 8 bases of the junction unmatched. This CDR3 has 16 residues. CDR3 in DNA: TGTGCCAGCACCACCGGACAGGGACTAGCCAAAAACATTCAGTACTTC. Its protein is CASTTGQGLAKNIQYF.

Here the CDR3 DNA reads TGTGCCAGCAGCTTACGCAGGGGCAACACCGGGGAGCTGTTTTTT. This gives the protein CASSLRRGNTGELFF. The chain carries TRBV5-6 and TRBJ2-2, with D possibly matching TRBD1 (6 bases). Germline V gene data show CDR1 as SGHDT and CDR2 as YYEEEE. The CDR3 is made up of 15 amino acids. Trimming took off 2 bases at V and 2 bases at J, with 10 bases between the two ends.

This chain uses TRBV10-3 with TRBJ2-2; D is ambiguous. The CDR3 sequence is 14 residues long. The germline V and J ends were trimmed by 0 bases and 2 bases, with 4 bases remaining between them. Germline V gene data show CDR1 as ENHRY and CDR2 as SYGVKD. The CDR3 DNA is TGTGCCATCAGTGAGTCGGGTAACACCGGGGAGCTGTTTTTT. Residues: CAISESGNTGELFF.

The rearrangement uses TRBV20-1 and TRBJ2-5; 9 bases match TRBD1. The CDR3 spans 14 residues. Germline CDR1 is DFQATT and CDR2 is SNEGSKA (reference sequence). V lost 3 bases and J lost 8; bases outside the gene matches: 10. The CDR3 sequence is CSASSRDRVTTQYF. Here the CDR3 DNA reads TGCAGTGCTAGTTCCCGGGACAGGGTCACCACCCAGTACTTC.

CDR3 residues: CASSQAYRDYGYTF. The CDR3 bases are TGTGCCAGCAGCCAAGCCTACAGGGATTATGGCTACACCTTC. The genes are TRBV3-1 and TRBJ1-2, with D possibly TRBD1 on 6 matching bases. Germline CDR1 is LGHDT and CDR2 is YNNKEL (reference sequence). V shed 1 base and J shed 5 bases, with 11 bases lying between them. The CDR3 has 14 amino acids.

The chain employs TRBV20-1 and TRBJ1-1; TRBD1 aligns across 10 bases. The CDR3 extends over 14 amino acids. The V and J ends lost 3 bases and 0 bases, in that order; junction bases with no gene match: 1. Germline values: CDR1 DFQATT, CDR2 SNEGSKA (reference sequence). The CDR3 bases are TGCAGTGCTAGGACAGGGGGCATGAACACTGAAGCTTTCTTT. It codes for CSARTGGMNTEAFF.

The chain is built from TRBV5-1 and TRBJ1-1; 8 bases match TRBD1. The CDR3 loop spans 15 amino acids. CDR1 is SGHRS and CDR2 is YFSETQ in the germline V gene. With 4 bases clipped from V and 1 base from J, the junction kept 6 bases outside the gene matches. CDR3 loop: CASSGTGTGNTEAFF. The CDR3 region has the DNA TGCGCCAGCAGCGGAACCGGGACAGGGAACACTGAAGCTTTCTTT.

This chain joins TRBV5-1 and TRBJ1-6; no definite D call. Trimming left V 0 bases short and J 0 bases short, with 7 bases between. CDR1 is SGHRS, CDR2 YFSETQ, per germline. This CDR3 is built from 16 residues. The CDR3 nucleotides read TGCGCCAGCAGCTTGGGCGAGAGCTCCTATAATTCACCCCTCCACTTT. Encoded protein: CASSLGESSYNSPLHF.

The genes are TRBV6-2 or TRBV6-3 and TRBJ1-2; D perhaps matches TRBD1 (6 bases). The CDR3 is 15 residues long. V dropped 2 bases and J dropped 7 bases, with 17 bases sitting between them. Germline V CDR1 and CDR2: MNHEY, SVGEGT. CDR3 sequence (DNA): TGTGCCAGCAGTTACGCGACAGGTGGTCTGATTGGCTACACCTTC. Protein: CASSYATGGLIGYTF.

The rearrangement links TRBV20-1 to TRBJ2-3; 8 positions match TRBD2. V lost 1 base and J lost 3; bases outside the gene matches: 6. Germline V CDR1 and CDR2: DFQATT, SNEGSKA (reference sequence). CDR3 length: 15 residues. CDR3 in amino acids: CSARAPGTRTDTQYF. The CDR3 DNA follows: TGCAGTGCTAGAGCCCCCGGGACTAGGACAGATACGCAGTATTTT.

The gene calls are TRBV12-3 or TRBV12-4 and TRBJ2-5; no clear D. Trimming cost V 0 bases and J 1 base, with 6 bases left between them. The CDR3 consists of 14 residues. The chain's CDR3 is CASSLANSQETQYF. CDR3 in DNA: TGTGCCAGCAGTTTAGCTAACAGCCAAGAGACCCAGTACTTC.

This chain joins TRBV30 and TRBJ2-5; 7 bases are a match to TRBD1. The CDR3 covers 14 residues. Unmatched junction bases numbered 3, after V lost 0 bases and J lost 2 bases. The germline CDR1 and CDR2 sequences are GTSNPN and SVGIG (reference sequence). CDR3 nucleotide sequence: TGTGCCTGGAGTGTACCAGGGGGACAAGAGACCCAGTACTTC. Translating gives CAWSVPGGQETQYF.

This chain connects TRBV20-1 to TRBJ1-2; 8 bases line up with TRBD1. The CDR3 covers 12 residues. V lost 5 bases and J lost 7; bases outside the gene matches: 6. Germline lookup yields CDR1 DFQATT and CDR2 SNEGSKA (reference sequence). This chain's CDR3 is CSALDRESGYTF. Here the CDR3 DNA reads TGCAGTGCTCTGGACAGGGAGTCTGGCTACACCTTC.

The CDR3: CASSPSGGGNEQFF. DNA for the CDR3: TGTGCCAGCTCACCGTCGGGGGGTGGCAATGAGCAGTTCTTC. This rearrangement joins TRBV18 to TRBJ2-1, with 7 bases matching TRBD2. CDR1 and CDR2 (germline): KGHSH, LQKENI. The CDR3 runs to 14 residues. Trimming took 3 bases from V and 6 from J; bases not matched to a gene: 5.

The chain recombines TRBV11-3 with TRBJ2-2, with D unclear. CDR1 is SGHNT, CDR2 YENEEA, per germline. The CDR3 is 14 amino acids. V was trimmed by 0 bases and J by 6 bases, leaving 8 bases between them. Written as DNA, the CDR3 is TGTGCCAGCAGCTTAGATCTCGGATCCGGGGAGCTGTTTTTT. It yields the protein CASSLDLGSGELFF.

The chain couples TRBV6-2 or TRBV6-3 to TRBJ2-3; TRBD1 or TRBD2 may be the D gene (5 bases each). V was trimmed by 7 bases and J by 4 bases, leaving 9 bases between them. This CDR3 is built from 12 residues. Germline-derived CDR1 and CDR2 are MNHEY and SVGEGT. The CDR3 DNA reads TGTGCCAGCAAAAGAGGGGCAGATACGCAGTATTTT. Its translation is CASKRGADTQYF.

J is TRBJ2-7 and V is TRBV12-3 or TRBV12-4; no definite D call. The ends were cut back, 6 bases at V and 1 base at J, with 7 bases in the middle. The CDR3 is 12 residues long. The chain's CDR3 is CASSRLSYEQYF. The CDR3 DNA follows: TGTGCCAGCAGCCGTCTGTCCTACGAGCAGTACTTC.

The genes are TRBV18 and TRBJ1-1; D not resolved. The CDR3 has 12 residues. Trimming left V 6 bases short and J 4 bases short, with 9 bases between. CDR1 KGHSH and CDR2 LQKENI come from the germline V gene. The CDR3 sequence is CASSQGFTEAFF. The CDR3 DNA follows: TGTGCCAGCTCCCAAGGGTTCACTGAAGCTTTCTTT.

This chain connects TRBV6-5 to TRBJ1-1; 7 bases map to TRBD1. The CDR3 runs to 17 residues. CDR1 is MNHEY, CDR2 SVGAGI, per germline. V shed 2 bases, J shed 1 base, and the junction held 10 bases outside the gene matches. The CDR3 loop reads CASSYPRSQGGNTEAFF. CDR3 nucleotide sequence: TGTGCCAGCAGTTACCCCCGGTCGCAGGGGGGGAACACTGAAGCTTTCTTT.

The chain recombines TRBV6-2 or TRBV6-3 with TRBJ2-6; no reliable D call. V dropped 1 base and J dropped 4 bases, with 2 bases sitting between them. CDR3 length equals 13 residues. Per germline, CDR1 MNHEY and CDR2 SVGEGT. CDR3 residues: CASSYYGANVLTF. Written as DNA, the CDR3 is TGTGCCAGCAGTTACTACGGGGCCAACGTCCTGACTTTC.